The present T cell receptor (beta chain) was sequenced within a study of cytomegalovirus exposure and HLA in healthy donors (dated by TCRdb to about 2017). Study-wide context: An earlier analysis of roughly 630 of the donors reported approximately 270 Gb of sequence data and around 110 million unique TCR beta sequences from approximately 180 million T cells. Along with the approximately 670-subject first cohort, a separate validation cohort of about 110 different subjects was used. In the later analysis, no new phenotypic data were used to find candidate immune exposures; instead, reliance was placed on TCR beta sequences and their occurrence across donors. Alongside the repertoire data, information on donor age, sex, ethnicity and CMV serostatus was compiled. To predict cytomegalovirus infection status, the study brought together high-throughput TCR immunosequencing, statistical association of individual TCRs with disease status, and machine learning. The study profiled the T cell repertoires of some 610 subjects by immunosequencing and related them to cytomegalovirus serostatus. An early release that covered approximately 600 HLA-typed donors contained about 300 gigabases of sequencing data and 65 million to 100 million unique TCR sequences. A later analysis re-examined previously published TCR beta repertoires from more than 650 donors and added high-resolution HLA genotyping to investigate patterns of TCR occurrence. All discovery cohort repertoires had been generated on a single sequencing platform. Among almost 400 genotyped donors of the cohort, an average of around 240,000 unique TCR beta nucleotide sequences were sequenced per donor, roughly a sixth of them non-productive. The genetic ancestry cluster associated with self-reported Caucasian donors included about 84% of the approximately 410 genotyped donors. Genome-wide SNP genotypes for about 65% of the 666 donors were used in a later genetic analysis, which treated that subset as a discovery cohort. Class I and class II HLA loci were covered by the typing at four-digit resolution. Four to six DR-DQ haplotypes were handled as single units for association and clustering, since linkage in the cohort was strong. Typing coverage differed by locus: A, B, C, DRB1 and DQB1 were typed in about 629-640 donors, DQA1 in 522, DPA1 in approximately 610, and DPB1 in roughly 470. The aim of the study was to test whether cataloging public T cell receptors could identify signatures of past pathogen exposure. An earlier analysis of around 580 of the donors used high-throughput TCR beta sequencing to judge whether each TCR beta V gene segment behaved as functional or pseudogenic.

General conclusions and limits of the study: Specific HLA alleles were associated with around 18,000 TCR beta sequences at a false discovery rate of 0.05 in a later analysis. A cluster of highly shared sequence variants was judged likely to be a technical artifact of the sequencing pipeline. About 15 rarely observed V segments, including chromosome 9 orphons, were excluded from the earlier analysis of several hundred of the donors because counts were too low. HLA typing was unavailable for some donors at each locus, so association tests used only the typed subset. Three of the identified cytomegalovirus-associated TCR beta chains were confirmed in vitro to be specific for cytomegalovirus antigens. The only immune exposure information available for the cohort was CMV serostatus. Strong co-occurrence of HLA alleles, especially DR and DQ, made assigning TCR associations to individual alleles difficult. An association between a missense DCLRE1C variant and V-gene and J-gene trimming of TCR beta chains was found in a later genetic analysis and replicated in an independent cohort. While some public TCRs were present in many individuals, most TCR sequences turned up only very rarely across donors. The study gave a list of 150 to 200 TCR beta chains associated with cytomegalovirus. Broadly in line with IMGT annotations, most TCR beta V segments showed up in productive rearrangements about 87% or about 30% of the time in an earlier analysis of several hundred of the donors. A later analysis found that TCR association rates varied across HLA loci, with DRB1 alleles showing the most associated TCRs and HLA-C alleles the fewest. Correlated functional status among segregating V segments might reflect linkage disequilibrium, but an unknown experimental factor could not be ruled out. According to a later analysis, parvovirus B19, influenza, CMV and Epstein-Barr virus appeared linked to several top co-occurrence clusters. A further reported finding was that TCR beta sequences accurately predicted the HLA-A and HLA-B alleles for most subjects in the first cohort. The cohort was sequenced for TCR beta chains only, and without alpha or paired-chain data the features that could be detected were limited. The classifier was reported to diagnose cytomegalovirus status with high specificity and sensitivity in both the original and validation cohorts. Presence/absence analyses assumed roughly uniform sequencing depth across donors, an assumption that may not hold. A later analysis found that most CMV-associated TCR beta chains appeared HLA-restricted, with HLA associations seemingly driven largely by CMV exposure. In a later analysis, HLA-associated TCR beta chains were found to be more clonally expanded and to have lower generation probabilities than equally common non-associated chains. A later genetic analysis reported fewer N-insertions in productive TCRs among donors in an Asian-associated ancestry cluster than the approximately 700-donor mean. The authors suggested that the approach could potentially be extended to other disease states and immunological phenotypes.

The cohort consisted of approximately 670 healthy bone marrow donors. At the time of sampling, every cohort member was nominally healthy, though immune exposures that went unrecorded were likely present. The donor was CMV seropositive and belonged to the group of 250 to 300 seropositive cohort members. Each donor provided a peripheral blood sample, and peripheral blood mononuclear cells were used for TCR beta sequencing. Genomic DNA was extracted from the blood cell samples with the Qiagen DNeasy Blood Extraction Kit. Receptor amplification or capture employed the immunoSEQ multiplex PCR assay. A mixture of 60 forward primers for TCR Vbeta segments and 13 reverse primers for TCR Jbeta segments was used in the multiplex PCR. Amplification of the CDR3 region of rearranged TCR beta genes was performed with a multiplex PCR assay on genomic DNA. The Illumina HiSeq System was used to sequence the amplified TCR beta libraries as 87-base-pair reads. Per the original workflow: In a later analysis, roughly 80 million unique TCR beta chains were counted across the 500 to 850 repertoires, and some 10 million of these chains were shared by at least two donors. To remove PCR and sequencing errors, raw reads were error-corrected and collapsed into unique sequences using a nearest-neighbor algorithm that merged closely related sequences. V, D and J gene segments were assigned by aligning CDR3 sequences to IMGT reference sequences. For a sequence to be retained, a match of at least six nucleotides was required to both a V gene segment and a J gene segment. Rearrangements were called productive when the CDR3 lacked stop codons and stayed in frame with V and J; all others were non-productive. CDR3 was defined by IMGT convention, running from the second conserved V-encoded cysteine to the conserved J-encoded phenylalanine. The earlier analysis of about 620 of the donors excluded sequences that lacked an unambiguous match to a single V gene segment. In an earlier analysis of several hundred of the donors, V segments were called functional above 56.7% productive rearrangements and were called segregating when the between-donor standard deviation exceeded 5%. To diagnose cytomegalovirus status from the catalog of TCR beta chain sequences, a statistical classification framework was built. A later analysis assigned V and J genes by comparing TCR nucleotide sequences with IMGT/GENE-DB human TR gene sequences. A later analysis assigned CDR3 sequences and most-parsimonious VDJ recombination scenarios with the TCRdist pipeline. In a later analysis, each TCR beta chain was defined by its CDR3 amino acid sequence together with its V-gene family, and reads lacking a unique V-gene family were excluded. A later analysis removed nearly 600 highly shared, low-generation-probability nucleotide sequences to deal with suspected cross-contamination and a sequencing artifact. In a later analysis, a clonal expansion index for each public chain was calculated from normalized within-repertoire ranks of inferred template counts. A later analysis computed generation probabilities with a VDJ recombination model fitted to out-of-frame rearrangements, and checked the results against IGoR. Hypergeometric tests were used in a later analysis to score TCR-TCR, TCR-HLA and TCR-CMV co-occurrence, with a repertoire-size bias correction applied to the TCR pairs. A later analysis estimated false discovery rates by permuting HLA or CMV assignments 20 times. In a later analysis, co-occurring TCRs were grouped with DBSCAN, and TCRdist sequence similarity was added when clustering was performed within HLA-allele-positive subsets. Repertoires with fewer than 30,000 or more than 120,000 public chains, plus five repertoires with anomalous nucleotide sharing, were excluded from co-occurrence clustering. The immuneACCESS repertoire file appears here via TCRdb, limited to in-frame rearrangements. These files lack a portion of the clones; in checked studies, under half of the deficit traces to unresolved V genes, and the cause of the others is not known. V and J calls and clone size are as listed in that table; D and trimming were resolved from the DNA. The sample table contains about 190,000 clones; only one count was recorded for about four fifths of them. The biggest ten clones account for about 5% of the sample.

With respect to this clone: What antigen it recognizes has not been identified. Base-call qualities are not available, and no considerably larger clone is one nucleotide away.

The sequencing sample was made of PBMCs. The sequence derives from a man aged 30 to 39 in good health and CMV-seropositive.

At the DNA level, the sequence is TGTGCCAGCAGGTCTGACCGGACAGGGAAGCATGGCTACACCTTC. Its protein reads: CASRSDRTGKHGYTF. The chain is made from TRBV6-5 and TRBJ1-2, with 8 bases in between that match TRBD1. Including cysteine and phenylalanine, the CDR3 has 15 amino acids. The sequence is cut down to CDR3 DNA, 45 bases in frame from base 1. CDR1 and CDR2 are drawn from the germline V gene: MNHEY, SVGAGI. Germline trimming: 6 bases from V, 6 bases from J; junction bases outside gene matches: 12.